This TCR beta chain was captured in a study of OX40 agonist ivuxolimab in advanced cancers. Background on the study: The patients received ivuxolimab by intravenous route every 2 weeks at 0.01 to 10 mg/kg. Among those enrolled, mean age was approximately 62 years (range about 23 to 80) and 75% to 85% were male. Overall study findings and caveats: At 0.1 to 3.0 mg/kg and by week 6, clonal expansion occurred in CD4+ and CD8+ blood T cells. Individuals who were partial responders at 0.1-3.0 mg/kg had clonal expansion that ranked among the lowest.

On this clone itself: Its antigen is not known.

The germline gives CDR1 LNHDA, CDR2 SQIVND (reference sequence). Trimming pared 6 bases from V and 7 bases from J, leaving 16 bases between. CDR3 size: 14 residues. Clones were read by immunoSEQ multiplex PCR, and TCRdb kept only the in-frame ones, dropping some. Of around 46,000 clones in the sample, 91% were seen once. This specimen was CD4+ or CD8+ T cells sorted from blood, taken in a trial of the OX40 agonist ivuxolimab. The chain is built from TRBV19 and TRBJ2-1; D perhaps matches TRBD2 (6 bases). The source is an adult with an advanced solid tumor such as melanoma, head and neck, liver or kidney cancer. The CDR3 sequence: CASSGRNVWNEQFF. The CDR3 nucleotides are TGTGCCAGTAGCGGGAGAAATGTCTGGAATGAGCAGTTCTTC. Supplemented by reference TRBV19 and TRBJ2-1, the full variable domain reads DGGITQSPKYLFRKEGQNVTLSCEQNLNHDAMYWYRQDPGQGLRLIYYSQIVNDFQKGDIAEGYSVSREKKESFPLTVTSAQKNPTAFYLCASSGRNVWNEQFFGPGTRLTVL.